The 25 T cell receptor beta chains below all came from one sample that was sequenced in a study of blood T cells in healthy people across ages. The authors ran a second PCR of 7 to 11 cycles using a sample-barcoded 5' primer and a J-beta primer mix. Using its own MiXCR run on the 5' RACE reads, TCRdb lists one record per CDR3 protein. The sample includes 600,000 or so distinct CDR3 sequences, 45% to 55% seen only once; the top ten take approximately 25%. The material sequenced was blood. These receptors were taken from a man at least 80 years old in good health.

V usage is TRBV5-1 and J usage is TRBJ2-1; TRBD2 matches at 10 bases. The CDR3 contains 15 residues. After removal of 4 bases from V and 6 bases from J, the junction contained 7 bases not matched to a gene. Germline CDR1 SGHRS, CDR2 YFSETQ. The CDR3 DNA is TGCGCCAGCAGCCCCCCACTAGCGGGGCTCAATGAGCAGTTCTTC. Residues: CASSPPLAGLNEQFF.

Many counts were recorded for this clonotype. The chain combines TRBV6-1 with TRBJ2-6; D possibly corresponds to TRBD1 (6 bases). Germline CDR1 is MNHNS and CDR2 is SASEGT. This CDR3 contains 19 residues. Trimming removed 7 bases from V and 0 bases from J, with 22 bases in between. For the CDR3, the DNA is TGTGCCAGCACCGACCCCCCAACAGGGTACGGCTCTGGGGCCAACGTCCTGACTTTC. Its translation: CASTDPPTGYGSGANVLTF.

The CDR3 loop is CASSPRTSGRTNEQFF. In nucleotides, the CDR3 is TGTGCCAGCAGCCCCCGGACTAGCGGGCGGACGAATGAGCAGTTCTTC. The chain links TRBV7-2 to TRBJ2-1; 11 bases align to TRBD2. This CDR3 is built from 16 residues. In germline, CDR1 is SGHTA, CDR2 FQGNSA. V gave up 5 bases and J gave up 7 bases; unmatched junction bases: 10. Full variable domain (remainder filled in from reference TRBV7-2 and TRBJ2-1): GAGVSQSPSNKVTEKGKDVELRCDPISGHTALYWYRQSLGQGLEFLIYFQGNSAPDKSGLPSDRFSAERTGGSVSTLTIQRTQQEDSAVYLCASSPRTSGRTNEQFFGPGTRLTVL.

This clonotype was picked up a small number of times. Just one base apart from a much larger clone, this may be a read error. The chain couples TRBV6-6 to TRBJ2-4, with D unresolved. The germline gives CDR1 MNHNY, CDR2 SVGAGI (reference sequence). Trimming left V 0 bases short and J 7 bases short, with 16 bases between. This CDR3 comprises 16 residues. The CDR3 here is CASSYSERRRANIQYF. Written as DNA, the CDR3 is TGTGCCAGCAGTTACTCAGAAAGGCGTCGGGCGAACATTCAGTACTTC.

The chain uses TRBV20-1 and TRBJ2-6, with 7 bases that match TRBD2. With 0 bases clipped from V and 1 base from J, the junction kept 6 bases outside the gene matches. The CDR3 has 17 residues. Germline V lookup: CDR1 DFQATT, CDR2 SNEGSKA (reference sequence). The CDR3 loop reads CSARDLRGISGANVLTF. CDR3 in DNA: TGCAGTGCTAGAGATCTGCGGGGGATTTCTGGGGCCAACGTCCTGACTTTC.

This chain uses TRBV7-6 with TRBJ1-4; D is unclear. Germline CDR1 is SGHVS and CDR2 is FNYEAQ. V was pared by 6 bases and J by 4 bases, with 15 bases between. The CDR3 spans 15 residues. This CDR3 reads CASSSKGWDNEKLFF. In nucleotides, the CDR3 is TGTGCCAGCAGTTCTAAGGGTTGGGATAATGAAAAACTGTTTTTT.

This clonotype was observed a handful of times. The chain carries TRBV9 and TRBJ1-2; D is possibly TRBD1 (6 bases). Germline V gene sequence: CDR1 SGDLS, CDR2 YYNGEE. The CDR3 has 15 amino acids. The V and J ends lost 0 bases and 8 bases respectively, with 17 bases between them. The CDR3 DNA is TGTGCCAGCAGCGTAGCGCGGGGGCCTCTAGTAGGCTACACCTTC. This gives the protein CASSVARGPLVGYTF. The complete variable domain, with remaining parts taken from reference TRBV9 and TRBJ1-2, reads DSGVTQTPKHLITATGQRVTLRCSPRSGDLSVYWYQQSLDQGLQFLIQYYNGEERAKGNILERFSAQQFPDLHSELNLSSLELGDSALYFCASSVARGPLVGYTFGSGTRLTVV.

This chain connects TRBV10-3 to TRBJ2-3, with D perhaps matching TRBD1 or TRBD2 (5 bases each). Trimming removed 3 bases from V and 2 bases from J, with 12 bases in between. The CDR3 runs to 15 residues. Germline assignment: CDR1 ENHRY and CDR2 SYGVKD. The CDR3 DNA sequence: TGTGCCATCAGTGAAGGCTGGGGGACCACAGATACGCAGTATTTT. It specifies CAISEGWGTTDTQYF.

The chain uses TRBV28 and TRBJ1-2; no clear D gene. The CDR3 is 15 amino acids. Trimming took off 6 bases at V and 7 bases at J, with 21 bases between the two ends. Germline CDR1 MDHEN, CDR2 SYDVKM. This chain's CDR3 is CASSRPGKETGGYTF. The CDR3 nucleotides are TGTGCCAGCAGCCGACCGGGCAAGGAGACGGGTGGCTACACCTTC.

The chain combines TRBV18 with TRBJ2-5; D perhaps matches TRBD1 (6 bases). The J call could be wrong; TRBJ2-7 is a better fit for the DNA end. CDR1 is KGHSH, CDR2 LQKENI, per germline. The CDR3 covers 14 residues. The CDR3 sequence: CASSALQGWDEQYF. CDR3 coding DNA: TGTGCCAGCTCAGCCCTACAGGGATGGGACGAGCAGTACTTC.

The genes are TRBV18 and TRBJ2-3; D may correspond to TRBD1 or TRBD2 (5 bases each). There are 15 residues in the CDR3. V lost 3 bases, J lost 6 bases, and 16 bases lay in between. Germline CDR1 and CDR2: KGHSH and LQKENI. The CDR3 loop reads CASSPGAGIRDTQYF. In nucleotides, the CDR3 is TGTGCCAGCTCACCTGGGGCGGGCATTCGGGATACGCAGTATTTT.

The V and J genes are TRBV7-2 and TRBJ1-2, with no clear D. This CDR3 region has 12 residues. Germline values: CDR1 SGHTA, CDR2 FQGNSA. V gave up 0 bases and J gave up 13 bases, with 12 bases separating them. The CDR3 is CASSLAVGDATF. In DNA form, the CDR3 reads TGTGCCAGCAGCTTAGCAGTTGGGGATGCCACCTTC.

The chain is built from TRBV7-2 and TRBJ2-1; 8 positions agree with TRBD1. The CDR3 is 15 residues long. The V and J ends lost 3 bases and 0 bases, in that order; junction bases with no gene match: 1. Germline CDR1 and CDR2: SGHTA and FQGNSA. The CDR3 DNA is TGTGCCAGCAGCTTTACAGGGGGCTCCTACAATGAGCAGTTCTTC. Translation: CASSFTGGSYNEQFF.

The V call is TRBV7-8, the J call TRBJ2-7, with 7 bases fitting TRBD2. The CDR3 spans 16 residues. Germline trimming cut 5 bases from V and 1 base from J; bases unmatched to any gene: 11. CDR1 and CDR2 from the germline V gene are SGHVS and FQNEAQ. In nucleotides, the CDR3 is TGTGCCAGCAGCCCTCGTAGCGGGCTTGGTTCCTACGAGCAGTACTTC. It specifies CASSPRSGLGSYEQYF.

The chain employs TRBV6-6 and TRBJ1-1; D possibly corresponds to TRBD1 (6 bases). The germline gives CDR1 MNHNY, CDR2 SVGAGI (reference sequence). The CDR3 has 13 residues. V was shortened by 10 bases and J by 0 bases, with 12 bases between the two germline ends. CDR3 protein: CAIHRDMNTEAFF. CDR3 in DNA: TGTGCCATACACAGGGACATGAACACTGAAGCTTTCTTT.

This clonotype was found once. The chain employs TRBV7-2 and TRBJ1-6; 7 positions agree with TRBD1. Germline CDR1 SGHTA, CDR2 FQGNSA. V was pared by 4 bases and J by 12 bases, with 6 bases of the junction left unmatched. The CDR3 spans 13 residues. DNA of the CDR3: TGTGCCAGCAGCTCCGGACAGGCCTTACCCCTCCACTTT. Encoded protein: CASSSGQALPLHF.

The chain uses TRBV7-2 and TRBJ2-2; D possibly corresponds to TRBD1 (6 bases). The germline CDR1 and CDR2 sequences are SGHTA and FQGNSA. V was trimmed by 3 bases and J by 6 bases, leaving 14 bases between them. The CDR3 has 15 amino acids. CDR3 nucleotide sequence: TGTGCCAGCAGCTTTATACGACAGGCCTCCGGGGAGCTGTTTTTT. Encoded protein: CASSFIRQASGELFF.

The gene calls are TRBV10-3 and TRBJ1-2, with 8 bases aligning to TRBD1. V shed 8 bases, J shed 5 bases, and the junction held 7 bases outside the gene matches. Germline V gene data show CDR1 as ENHRY and CDR2 as SYGVKD. CDR3 length: 13 residues. The CDR3, as DNA: TGTGCCATCCTAGGGACAGGAGAATATGGCTACACCTTC. Translating it yields CAILGTGEYGYTF.

This clonotype has a handful of counts. This chain links TRBV12-3 or TRBV12-4 with TRBJ1-2, with D possibly matching TRBD1 (5 bases). The V and J ends lost 8 bases and 4 bases respectively, with 14 bases between them. The CDR3 extends over 13 amino acids. CDR3 nucleotide sequence: TGTGCCAGCTGTGGCGACAGCGCCTATGGCTACACCTTC. It translates to CASCGDSAYGYTF.

The chain recombines TRBV7-2 with TRBJ2-4; a weak D match, TRBD1 (5 bases). Germline CDR1 reads SGHTA; CDR2 reads FQGNSA. V lost 6 bases, J lost 6 bases, and 18 bases lay in between. The CDR3 covers 15 residues. CDR3 loop: CASRMGRVERNIQYF. In nucleotides, the CDR3 is TGTGCCAGCAGGATGGGCAGGGTGGAGAGAAACATTCAGTACTTC.

The sample holds a few counts of this clonotype. The V gene is TRBV5-1, the J gene TRBJ2-1; 7 bases agree with TRBD2. CDR1 SGHRS and CDR2 YFSETQ come from the germline V gene. The ends lost 2 bases at V and 0 bases at J; junction bases unmatched: 2. The CDR3 is 15 amino acids. The CDR3 region is CASSFSGPSYNEQFF. CDR3 sequence (DNA): TGCGCCAGCAGCTTTAGCGGGCCCTCCTACAATGAGCAGTTCTTC.

This clonotype appeared a few times. This chain joins TRBV20-1 and TRBJ2-7; D is unclear. The CDR3 is 14 amino acids. Trimming removed 5 bases from V and 3 bases from J, with 17 bases in between. CDR1 is DFQATT and CDR2 is SNEGSKA in the germline V gene (reference sequence). CDR3 protein: CSARLGPLNYEQYF. Here the CDR3 DNA reads TGCAGTGCTCGTCTGGGCCCCCTTAACTACGAGCAGTACTTC.

The chain recombines TRBV12-3 or TRBV12-4 with TRBJ2-7, with TRBD2 matching 7 bases. This CDR3 is built from 14 residues. V trimming: 6 bases; J trimming: 5 bases; junction bases outside the gene matches: 10. CDR3 nucleotide sequence: TGTGCCAGCAGCAGAAGCGGGGTAGCCCACGAGCAGTACTTC. Protein sequence: CASSRSGVAHEQYF.

J is TRBJ2-1 and V is TRBV20-1; 10 bases align to TRBD1. Trimming at V came to 1 base and at J to 6 bases, leaving 6 bases not matched to a gene. The CDR3 has 15 residues. In germline, CDR1 is DFQATT, CDR2 SNEGSKA (reference sequence). This CDR3 is CSARGPGTGANEQFF. Here the CDR3 DNA reads TGCAGTGCTAGAGGGCCCGGGACAGGGGCCAATGAGCAGTTCTTC.

The V gene is TRBV7-9, the J gene TRBJ2-5; 9 bases match TRBD1. The J call is doubtful: the DNA matches TRBJ2-7 better. CDR1 and CDR2 (germline): SEHNR, FQNEAQ (reference sequence). The CDR3 totals 18 residues. CDR3 protein: CASSHPNTQDRGTYEQYF. Here the CDR3 DNA reads TGTGCCAGCAGCCACCCTAATACCCAGGACAGGGGTACTTACGAGCAGTACTTC.